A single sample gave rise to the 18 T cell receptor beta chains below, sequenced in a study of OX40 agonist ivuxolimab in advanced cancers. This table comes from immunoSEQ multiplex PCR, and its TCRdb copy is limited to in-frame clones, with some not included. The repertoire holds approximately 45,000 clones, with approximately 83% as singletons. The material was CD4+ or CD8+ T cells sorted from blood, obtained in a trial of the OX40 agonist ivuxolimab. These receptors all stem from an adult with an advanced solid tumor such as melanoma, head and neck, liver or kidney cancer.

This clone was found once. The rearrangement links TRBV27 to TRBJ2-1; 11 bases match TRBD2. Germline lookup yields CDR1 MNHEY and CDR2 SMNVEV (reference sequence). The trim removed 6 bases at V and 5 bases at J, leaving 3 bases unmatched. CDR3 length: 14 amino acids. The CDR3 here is CASRGLADNNEQFF. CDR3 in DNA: TGTGCCAGCAGGGGACTAGCGGACAACAATGAGCAGTTCTTC.

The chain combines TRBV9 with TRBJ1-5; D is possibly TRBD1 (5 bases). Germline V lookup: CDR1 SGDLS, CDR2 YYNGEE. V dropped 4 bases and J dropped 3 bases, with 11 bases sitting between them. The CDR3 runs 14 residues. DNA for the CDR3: TGTGCCAGCAGCCCCGGGGACCTCAATCAGCCCCAGCATTTT. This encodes CASSPGDLNQPQHF.

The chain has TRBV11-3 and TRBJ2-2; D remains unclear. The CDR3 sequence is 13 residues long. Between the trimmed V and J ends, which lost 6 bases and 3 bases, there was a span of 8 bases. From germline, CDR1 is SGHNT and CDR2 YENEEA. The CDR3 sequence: CASSNIDTGELFF. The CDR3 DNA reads TGTGCCAGCAGTAACATCGACACCGGGGAGCTGTTTTTT.

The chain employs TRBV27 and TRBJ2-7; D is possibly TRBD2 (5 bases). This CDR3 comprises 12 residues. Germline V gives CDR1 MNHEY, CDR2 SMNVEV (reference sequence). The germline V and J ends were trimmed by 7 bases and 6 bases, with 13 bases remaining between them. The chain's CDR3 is CASTTSSGEQYF. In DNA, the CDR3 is TGTGCCAGCACTACGTCAAGCGGCGAGCAGTACTTC.

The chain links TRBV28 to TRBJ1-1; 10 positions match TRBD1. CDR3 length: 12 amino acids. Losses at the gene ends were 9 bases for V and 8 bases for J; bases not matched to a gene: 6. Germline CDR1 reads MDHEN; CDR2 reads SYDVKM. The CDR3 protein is CASWDRGVEAFF. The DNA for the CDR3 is TGTGCCAGTTGGGACAGGGGTGTCGAAGCTTTCTTT. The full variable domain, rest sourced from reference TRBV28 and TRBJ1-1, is DVKVTQSSRYLVKRTGEKVFLECVQDMDHENMFWYRQDPGLGLRLIYFSYDVKMKEKGDIPEGYSVSREKKERFSLILESASTNQTSMYLCASWDRGVEAFFGQGTRLTVV.

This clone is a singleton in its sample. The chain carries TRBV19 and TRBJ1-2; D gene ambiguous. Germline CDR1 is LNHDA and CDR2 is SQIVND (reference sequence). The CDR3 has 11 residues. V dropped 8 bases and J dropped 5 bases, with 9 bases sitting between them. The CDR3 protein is CASYYPYGYTF. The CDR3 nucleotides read TGTGCCAGTTATTACCCTTATGGCTACACCTTC. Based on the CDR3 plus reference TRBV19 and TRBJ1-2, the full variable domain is DGGITQSPKYLFRKEGQNVTLSCEQNLNHDAMYWYRQDPGQGLRLIYYSQIVNDFQKGDIAEGYSVSREKKESFPLTVTSAQKNPTAFYLCASYYPYGYTFGSGTRLTVV.

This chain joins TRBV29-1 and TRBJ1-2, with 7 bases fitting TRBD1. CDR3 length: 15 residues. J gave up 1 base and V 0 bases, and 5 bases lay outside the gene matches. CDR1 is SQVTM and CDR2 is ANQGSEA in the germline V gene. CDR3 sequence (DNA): TGCAGCGTTGAAGATCAAGACAGGGTTAACTATGGCTACACCTTC. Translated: CSVEDQDRVNYGYTF.

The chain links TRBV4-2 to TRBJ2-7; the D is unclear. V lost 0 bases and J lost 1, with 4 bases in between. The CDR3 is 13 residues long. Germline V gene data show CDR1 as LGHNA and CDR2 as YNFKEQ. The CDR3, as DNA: TGTGCCAGCAGCCAAGAACCGTCCTACGAGCAGTACGTC. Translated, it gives CASSQEPSYEQYV.

CDR3 DNA sequence: TGTGCCACAGCCCGGGGACTAGGGGCGGGGTACAATGAGCAGTTCTTC. It yields the protein CATARGLGAGYNEQFF. The chain recombines TRBV2 with TRBJ2-1, with TRBD2 matching over 8 bases. This CDR3 comprises 16 residues. Germline V gene sequence: CDR1 SNHLY, CDR2 FYNNEI. Losses at the gene ends were 10 bases for V and 4 bases for J; bases not matched to a gene: 15.

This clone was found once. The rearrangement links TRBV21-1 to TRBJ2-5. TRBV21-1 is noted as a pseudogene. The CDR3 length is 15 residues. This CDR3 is CASSKALGLGETQYF. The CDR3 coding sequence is TGTGCCAGCAGCAAAGCGCTCGGGCTGGGGGAGACCCAGTACTTC.

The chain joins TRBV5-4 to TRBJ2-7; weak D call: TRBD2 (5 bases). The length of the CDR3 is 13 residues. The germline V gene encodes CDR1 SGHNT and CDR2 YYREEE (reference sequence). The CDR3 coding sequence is TGTACCAGCAGCTTGTTGGAAGGCGGGGAGCAGTACGTC. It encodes CTSSLLEGGEQYV.

CDR3 region: CASSTSGTGTYEQYV. CDR3 DNA sequence: TGTGCCAGCTCCACCTCCGGGACAGGGACCTACGAGCAGTACGTC. This sequence joins TRBV18 and TRBJ2-7, with 9 bases that match TRBD1. This CDR3 has 15 residues. The V and J ends lost 6 bases and 2 bases, in that order; junction bases with no gene match: 8. Germline V gene data show CDR1 as KGHSH and CDR2 as LQKENI.

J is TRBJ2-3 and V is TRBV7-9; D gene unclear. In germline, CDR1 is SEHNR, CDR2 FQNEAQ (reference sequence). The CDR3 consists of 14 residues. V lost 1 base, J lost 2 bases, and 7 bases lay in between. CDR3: CASSLVGPTDTQYF. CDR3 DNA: TGTGCCAGCAGCTTAGTAGGACCCACAGATACGCAGTATTTT. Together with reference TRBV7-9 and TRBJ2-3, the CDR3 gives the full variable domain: DTGVSQNPRHKITKRGQNVTFRCDPISEHNRLYWYRQTLGQGPEFLTYFQNEAQLEKSRLLSDRFSAERPKGSFSTLEIQRTEQGDSAMYLCASSLVGPTDTQYFGPGTRLTVL.

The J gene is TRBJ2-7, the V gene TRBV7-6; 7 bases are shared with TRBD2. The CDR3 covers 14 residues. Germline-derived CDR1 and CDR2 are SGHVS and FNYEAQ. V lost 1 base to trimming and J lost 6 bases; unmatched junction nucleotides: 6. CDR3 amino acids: CASSLESGGGEQYF. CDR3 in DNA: TGTGCCAGCAGCTTAGAGTCGGGAGGTGGCGAGCAGTACTTC.

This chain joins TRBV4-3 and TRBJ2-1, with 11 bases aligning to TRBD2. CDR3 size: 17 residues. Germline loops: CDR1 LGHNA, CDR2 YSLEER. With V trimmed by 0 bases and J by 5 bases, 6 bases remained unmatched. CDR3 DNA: TGCGCCAGCAGCCAAGATGGGGGACTAGCGGCGAACAATGAGCAGTTCTTC. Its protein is CASSQDGGLAANNEQFF.

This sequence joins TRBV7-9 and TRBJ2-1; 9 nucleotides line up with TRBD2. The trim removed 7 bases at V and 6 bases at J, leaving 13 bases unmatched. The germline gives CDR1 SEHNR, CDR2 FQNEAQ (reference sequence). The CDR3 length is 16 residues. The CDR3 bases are TGTGCCAGCATCGGGGTAGCGGGGGAAGTAATCAATGAGCAGTTCTTC. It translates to CASIGVAGEVINEQFF.

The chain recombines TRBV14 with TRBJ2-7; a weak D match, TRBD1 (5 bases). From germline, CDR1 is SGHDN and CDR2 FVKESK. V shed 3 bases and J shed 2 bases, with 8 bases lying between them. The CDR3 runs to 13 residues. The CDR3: CASSHDSTYEQYV. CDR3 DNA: TGTGCCAGCAGCCATGACAGTACCTACGAGCAGTACGTC.

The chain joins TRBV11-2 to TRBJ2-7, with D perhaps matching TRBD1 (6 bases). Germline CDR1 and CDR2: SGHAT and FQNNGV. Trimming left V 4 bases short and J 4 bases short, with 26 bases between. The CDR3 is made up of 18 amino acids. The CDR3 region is CASSSLNSQGIYEYEQYF. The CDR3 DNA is TGTGCCAGCAGCTCGCTTAACTCACAGGGTATATATGAGTACGAGCAGTACTTC. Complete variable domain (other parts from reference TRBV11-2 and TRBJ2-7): EAGVAQSPRYKIIEKRQSVAFWCNPISGHATLYWYQQILGQGPKLLIQFQNNGVVDDSQLPKDRFSAERLKGVDSTLKIQPAKLEDSAVYLCASSSLNSQGIYEYEQYFGPGTRLTVT.